The entry below gives a single T cell receptor beta chain sequence along with its context. This record belongs to a study of blood T cell repertoires in COVID-19. Looking at the study overall: Samples taken during acute and convalescent COVID-19 were collected in the United States, Italy and Spain. The cDNA or gDNA used as material had been derived from T cells, B-cell-depleted T cells, or PBMCs.

Clones were read by immunoSEQ multiplex PCR, and TCRdb kept only the in-frame ones, dropping some. Here the sample spans around 150,000 clones, approximately 84% being singletons. The CDR3 is 15 amino acids. V gave up 3 bases and J gave up 2 bases; unmatched junction bases: 4. Germline CDR1 is MNHNS and CDR2 is SASEGT. J is TRBJ2-7 and V is TRBV6-1, with 10 bases fitting TRBD1. This receptor was taken from a man aged 65-85 years with acute or convalescent COVID-19. Sample: peripheral blood. CDR3 region: CASSDTGTGAYEQYF. CDR3 DNA: TGTGCCAGCAGTGATACCGGGACAGGGGCCTACGAGCAGTACTTC.